These 2 T cell receptor beta chains share one sample of origin, sequenced in a study of blood T cells in healthy people across ages. A second PCR, run for roughly 7 to 11 cycles, used a sample-barcoded 5' primer plus a J-beta primer mix. TCRdb re-analysed the 5' RACE reads in MiXCR, keeping a single row per CDR3 protein. The sample holds some 1,000,000 distinct CDR3 sequences, 25% seen once. These records were also assigned to another study, of T cells of mothers and their children.

Sequencing was carried out using blood. All receptors derive from a girl aged 2 to 10 in good health.

This clonotype was found a few times. This chain joins TRBV7-2 and TRBJ2-2; D call uncertain. The germline V gene encodes CDR1 SGHTA and CDR2 FQGNSA. Deletions cut 1 base from V and 6 bases from J, with 9 bases between. This CDR3 comprises 14 residues. Here the CDR3 DNA reads TGTGCCAGCAGCTTAGAATGGATGTCCGGGGAGCTGTTTTTT. Protein: CASSLEWMSGELFF. Together with reference TRBV7-2 and TRBJ2-2, the CDR3 gives the full variable domain: GAGVSQSPSNKVTEKGKDVELRCDPISGHTALYWYRQSLGQGLEFLIYFQGNSAPDKSGLPSDRFSAERTGGSVSTLTIQRTQQEDSAVYLCASSLEWMSGELFFGEGSRLTVL.

The chain carries TRBV12-3 or TRBV12-4 and TRBJ2-5; D is unclear. V lost 5 bases to trimming and J lost 5 bases, with 12 bases between them. This CDR3 is built from 13 residues. The CDR3 is CASSLEGWETQYF. CDR3 nucleotides: TGTGCCAGCAGTCTAGAAGGGTGGGAGACCCAGTACTTC.